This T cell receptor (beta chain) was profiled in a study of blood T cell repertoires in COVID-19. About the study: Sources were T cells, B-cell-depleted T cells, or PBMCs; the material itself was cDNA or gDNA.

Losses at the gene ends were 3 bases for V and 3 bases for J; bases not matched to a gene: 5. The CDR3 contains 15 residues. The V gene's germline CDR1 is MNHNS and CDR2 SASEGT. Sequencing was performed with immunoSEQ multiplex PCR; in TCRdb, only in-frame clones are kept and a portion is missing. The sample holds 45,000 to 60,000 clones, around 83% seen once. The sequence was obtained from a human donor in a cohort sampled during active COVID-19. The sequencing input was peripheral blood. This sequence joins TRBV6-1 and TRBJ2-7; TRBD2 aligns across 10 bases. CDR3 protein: CASSESLAGDYEQYF. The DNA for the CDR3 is TGTGCCAGCAGTGAGTCTCTAGCGGGAGACTACGAGCAGTACTTC.